The sequence of this T cell receptor beta chain was determined in a study of T cells in localized non-small cell lung cancer (dated by TCRdb to 2020 to 2021). Study-level background: The study examined T cell repertoires in hundreds of patients with early-stage NSCLC and compared tumors with uninvolved tumor-adjacent lungs. The cohort comprised around 240 treatment-naïve NSCLC patients with resected, localized lung tumors. A mean age of around 66 years was recorded for the NSCLC patients, of whom more than 120 were male and more than 85 were female. Broad study findings and their caveats: A median of around 57 of the top 100 tumor clones turned up in the paired uninvolved adjacent lung, and roughly 30 of those clones also ranked among the top 100 of that same adjacent lung. Uninvolved tumor-adjacent lung showed the highest T cell clonality, higher than tumor, which suggests more focused antigenic responses in the uninvolved tumor-adjacent lung. Multi-region tumor sequencing was not performed, so intratumor heterogeneity could not be excluded. Because of the exploratory design, TCR variables were selected using unadjusted p-values without false-discovery rate correction. Higher blood T cell density associated with longer overall survival, while higher adjacent-lung clonality associated with shorter survival.

On this clone: The target of this receptor is not known. No per-base quality is available; no much larger clone lies one base away.

TCR beta CDR3 regions were sequenced from DNA using the immunoSEQ Assay. On the authors' methods: To compute T cell density, TCR beta template counts were normalized to usable DNA, which was estimated by amplifying housekeeping genes. Using the preseqR package, richness was estimated by extrapolating to 120,000 templates for tissue samples and 400,000 templates for PBMC samples. Clonality was taken to be one minus Pielou's evenness. Tissue-enriched TCRs were identified through differential abundance testing performed on productive amino-acid clonotypes, with a minimum total count of 5 and an alpha of 0.1. The Jaccard Index and the Morisita Overlap Index were used to measure repertoire overlap between compartments. TCR beta CDR3s were clustered by GLIPH together with public tetramer-defined viral CDR3s, and at least three viral sequences plus V-gene enrichment were required for viral motifs. TCRdb carries this immuneACCESS record with in-frame sequences only. Its versions omit some clonotypes, under half of them owing to an unresolved V gene in the studies checked, with the rest unexplained. Clonal size and the V and J genes are those of that table, whereas D and trimming came from the DNA. The sample has 20,000 to 25,000 clones on record, about 91% of them singletons. The top ten hold 9.4% of the sample.

At diagnosis, tumor, uninvolved tumor-adjacent lung and peripheral blood were collected and then preserved as a mix of FFPE and fresh-frozen material. For TCR repertoire profiling, blood samples were analyzed as peripheral blood mononuclear cells. V is cut back by 4 bases and J by 3 bases, with 4 bases in the junction unmatched. The CDR1 and CDR2 encoded by the germline V gene (reference sequence) are SGHKS and YYEKEE. The CDR3 has 14 amino acids, counting the end cysteine and phenylalanine. Kept here is only the CDR3 DNA, which spans 42 bases and is read in frame from base 1. This receptor was obtained from a woman between 35 and 70 years old with stage III lung adenocarcinoma. The input for sequencing was peripheral blood mononuclear cells, taken before any cancer treatment. The chain employs TRBV5-5 and TRBJ2-3; 8 bases in the junction line up with TRBD1. The DNA reads as follows: TGTGCCAGCAGCCAAACAGGGGGGACAGATACGCAGTATTTT. Its coded protein is CASSQTGGTDTQYF. Full variable domain (CDR3 extended with the reference TRBV5-5 and TRBJ2-3 proteins): DAGVTQSPTHLIKTRGQQVTLRCSPISGHKSVSWYQQVLGQGPQFIFQYYEKEERGRGNFPDRFSARQFPNYSSELNVNALLLGDSALYLCASSQTGGTDTQYFGPGTRLTVL.